In its sample, the clone carrying this T cell receptor (beta chain) was seen many times. Amplified TCR beta CDR3 regions came from RNA transcripts. An initial round of RT-PCR targeting the TCR CDR3 relied on the HTBI primer set. TCRdb re-called the multiplex PCR reads through MiXCR, storing one row per CDR3 protein. The table includes 300,000 to 450,000 distinct CDR3 sequences, around 15% detected once. These data belong to a study of T cells in Graves' hyperthyroidism and ophthalmopathy. The trim removed 7 bases at V and 4 bases at J, leaving 18 bases unmatched. The CDR3 is 17 residues long. Germline CDR1 WSHSY, CDR2 SAAADI.

The sequenced sample was blood. The chain recombines TRBV10-2 with TRBJ1-1; 7 nucleotides agree with TRBD1. This TCR was sampled from a woman in her twenties or thirties with Graves' ophthalmopathy. The CDR3 spells CASIPQVIRAGGTEAFF. CDR3 in DNA: TGCGCCAGCATCCCCCAGGTCATCAGAGCAGGGGGCACTGAAGCTTTCTTT.